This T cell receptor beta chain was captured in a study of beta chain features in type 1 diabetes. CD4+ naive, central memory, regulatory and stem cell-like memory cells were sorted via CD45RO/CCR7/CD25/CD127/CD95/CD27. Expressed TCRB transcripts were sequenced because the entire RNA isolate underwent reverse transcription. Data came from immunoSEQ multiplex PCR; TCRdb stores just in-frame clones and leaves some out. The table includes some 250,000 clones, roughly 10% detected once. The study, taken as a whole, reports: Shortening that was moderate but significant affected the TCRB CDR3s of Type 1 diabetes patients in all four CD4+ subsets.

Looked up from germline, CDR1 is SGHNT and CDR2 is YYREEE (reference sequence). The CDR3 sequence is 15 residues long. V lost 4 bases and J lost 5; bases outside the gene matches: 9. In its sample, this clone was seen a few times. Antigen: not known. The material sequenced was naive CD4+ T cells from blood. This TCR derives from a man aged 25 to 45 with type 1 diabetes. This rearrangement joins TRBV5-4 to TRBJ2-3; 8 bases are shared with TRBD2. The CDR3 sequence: CASSPPGGQGDTQYF. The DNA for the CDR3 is TGTGCCAGCAGCCCTCCGGGGGGGCAGGGAGATACGCAGTATTTT.